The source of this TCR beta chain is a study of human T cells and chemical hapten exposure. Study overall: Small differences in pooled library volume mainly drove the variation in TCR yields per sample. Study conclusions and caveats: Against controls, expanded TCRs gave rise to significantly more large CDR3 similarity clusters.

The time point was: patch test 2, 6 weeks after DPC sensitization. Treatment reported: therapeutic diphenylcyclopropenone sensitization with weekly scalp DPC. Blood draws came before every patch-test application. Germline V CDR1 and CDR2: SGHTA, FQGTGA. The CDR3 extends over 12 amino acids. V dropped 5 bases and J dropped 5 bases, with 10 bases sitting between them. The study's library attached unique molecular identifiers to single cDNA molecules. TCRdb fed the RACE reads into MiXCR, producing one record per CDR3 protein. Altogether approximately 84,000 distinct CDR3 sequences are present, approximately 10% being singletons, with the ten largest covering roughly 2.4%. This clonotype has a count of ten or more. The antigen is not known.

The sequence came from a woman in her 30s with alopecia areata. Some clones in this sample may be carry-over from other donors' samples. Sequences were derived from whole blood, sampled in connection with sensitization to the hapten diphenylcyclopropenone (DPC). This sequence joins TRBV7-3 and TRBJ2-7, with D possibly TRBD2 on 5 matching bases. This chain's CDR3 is CASSPLEDEQYF. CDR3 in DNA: TGTGCCAGCAGCCCACTGGAGGACGAGCAGTACTTC.